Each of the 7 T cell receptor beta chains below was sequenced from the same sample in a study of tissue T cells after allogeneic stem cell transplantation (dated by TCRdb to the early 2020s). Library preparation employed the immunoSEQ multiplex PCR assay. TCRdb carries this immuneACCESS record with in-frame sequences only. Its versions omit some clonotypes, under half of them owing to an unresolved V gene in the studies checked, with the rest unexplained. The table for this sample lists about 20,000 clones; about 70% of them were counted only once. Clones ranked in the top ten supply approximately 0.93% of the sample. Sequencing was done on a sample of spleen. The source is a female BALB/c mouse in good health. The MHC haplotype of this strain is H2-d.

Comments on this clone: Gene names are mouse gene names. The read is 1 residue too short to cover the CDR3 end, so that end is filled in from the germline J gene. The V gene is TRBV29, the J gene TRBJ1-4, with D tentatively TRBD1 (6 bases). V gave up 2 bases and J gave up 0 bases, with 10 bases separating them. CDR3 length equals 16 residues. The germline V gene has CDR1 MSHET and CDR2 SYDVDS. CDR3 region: CASSLGTTISNERLFF. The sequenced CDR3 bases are TGTGCTAGCAGTTTAGGGACAACAATTTCCAACGAAAGATTATTT.

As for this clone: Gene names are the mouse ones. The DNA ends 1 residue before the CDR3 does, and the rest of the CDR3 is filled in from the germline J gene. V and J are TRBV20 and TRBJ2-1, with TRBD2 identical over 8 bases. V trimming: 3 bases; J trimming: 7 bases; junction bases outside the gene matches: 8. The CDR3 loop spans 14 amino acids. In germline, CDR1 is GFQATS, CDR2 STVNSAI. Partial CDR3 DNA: TGTGGTGCTAGAGTGGGGGGGGCGCGGGCTGAGCAGTTC. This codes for CGARVGGARAEQF. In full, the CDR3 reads CGARVGGARAEQFF.

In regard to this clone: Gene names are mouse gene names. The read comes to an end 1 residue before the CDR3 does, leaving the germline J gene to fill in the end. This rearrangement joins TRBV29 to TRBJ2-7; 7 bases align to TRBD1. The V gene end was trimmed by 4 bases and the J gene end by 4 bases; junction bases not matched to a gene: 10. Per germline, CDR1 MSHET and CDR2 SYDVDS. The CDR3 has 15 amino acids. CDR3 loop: CASSSYGTETYEQYF. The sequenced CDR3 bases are TGTGCTAGCAGTTCCTACGGGACAGAAACTTATGAACAGTAC.

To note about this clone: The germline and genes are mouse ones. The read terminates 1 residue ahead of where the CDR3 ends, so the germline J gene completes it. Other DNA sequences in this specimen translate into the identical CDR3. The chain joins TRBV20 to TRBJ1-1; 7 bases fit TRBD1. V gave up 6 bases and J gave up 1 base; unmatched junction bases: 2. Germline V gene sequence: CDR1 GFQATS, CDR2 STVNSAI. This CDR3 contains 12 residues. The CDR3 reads CGARTGNTEVFF. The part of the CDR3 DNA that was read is TGTGGTGCCCGGACAGGGAACACAGAAGTCTTC.

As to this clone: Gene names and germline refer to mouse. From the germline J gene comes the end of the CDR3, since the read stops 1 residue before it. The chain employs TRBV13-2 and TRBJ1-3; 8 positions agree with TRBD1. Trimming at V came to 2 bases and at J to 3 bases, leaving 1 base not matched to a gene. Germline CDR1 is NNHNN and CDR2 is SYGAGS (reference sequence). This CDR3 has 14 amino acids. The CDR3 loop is CASGETGDGNTLYF. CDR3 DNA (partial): TGTGCCAGCGGTGAGACAGGGGATGGAAATACGCTCTAT.

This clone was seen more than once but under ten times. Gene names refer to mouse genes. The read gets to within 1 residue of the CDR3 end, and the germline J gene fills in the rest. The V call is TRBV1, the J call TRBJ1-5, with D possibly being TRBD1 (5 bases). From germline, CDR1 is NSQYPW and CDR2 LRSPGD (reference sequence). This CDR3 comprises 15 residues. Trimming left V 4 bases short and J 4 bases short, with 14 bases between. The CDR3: CTCSERGGRNQAPLF. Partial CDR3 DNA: TGCACCTGCAGTGAACGGGGGGGACGGAACCAGGCTCCGCTT.

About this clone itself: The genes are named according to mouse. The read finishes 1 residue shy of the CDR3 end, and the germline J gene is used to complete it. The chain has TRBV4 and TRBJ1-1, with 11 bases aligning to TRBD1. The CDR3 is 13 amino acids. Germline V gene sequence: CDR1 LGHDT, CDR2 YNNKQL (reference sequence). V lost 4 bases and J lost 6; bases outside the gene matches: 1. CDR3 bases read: TGTGCCAGCAGCTGGGACAGGGGGTCAGAAGTCTTC. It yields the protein CASSWDRGSEVF. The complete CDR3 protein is CASSWDRGSEVFF.